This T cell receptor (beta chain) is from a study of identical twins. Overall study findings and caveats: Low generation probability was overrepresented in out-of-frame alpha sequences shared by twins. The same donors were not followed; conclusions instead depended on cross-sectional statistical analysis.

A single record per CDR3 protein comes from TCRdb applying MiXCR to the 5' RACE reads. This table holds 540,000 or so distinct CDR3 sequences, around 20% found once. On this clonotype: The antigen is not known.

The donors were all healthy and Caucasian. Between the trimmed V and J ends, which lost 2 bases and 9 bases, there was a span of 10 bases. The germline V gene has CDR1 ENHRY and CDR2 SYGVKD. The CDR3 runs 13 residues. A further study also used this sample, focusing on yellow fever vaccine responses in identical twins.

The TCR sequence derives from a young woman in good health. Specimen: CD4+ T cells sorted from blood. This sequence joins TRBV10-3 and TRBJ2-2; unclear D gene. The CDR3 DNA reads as TGTGCCATCAGTGAGAAGGCTGGACGGGAGCTGTTTTTT. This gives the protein CAISEKAGRELFF.